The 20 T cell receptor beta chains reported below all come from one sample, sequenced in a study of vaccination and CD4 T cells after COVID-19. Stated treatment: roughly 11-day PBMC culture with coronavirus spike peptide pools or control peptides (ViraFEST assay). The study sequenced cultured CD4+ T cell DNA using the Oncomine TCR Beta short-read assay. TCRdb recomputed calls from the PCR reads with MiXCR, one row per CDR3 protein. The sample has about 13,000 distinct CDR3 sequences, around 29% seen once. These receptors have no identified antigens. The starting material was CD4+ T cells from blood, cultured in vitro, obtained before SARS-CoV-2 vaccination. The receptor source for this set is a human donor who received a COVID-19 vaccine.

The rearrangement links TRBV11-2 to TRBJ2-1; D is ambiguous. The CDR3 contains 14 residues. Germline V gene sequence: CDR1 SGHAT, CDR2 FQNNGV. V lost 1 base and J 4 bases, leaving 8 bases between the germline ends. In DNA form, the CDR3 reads TGTGCCAGCAGCTTAGTGTCAGCTTACAATGAGCAGTTCTTC. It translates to CASSLVSAYNEQFF.

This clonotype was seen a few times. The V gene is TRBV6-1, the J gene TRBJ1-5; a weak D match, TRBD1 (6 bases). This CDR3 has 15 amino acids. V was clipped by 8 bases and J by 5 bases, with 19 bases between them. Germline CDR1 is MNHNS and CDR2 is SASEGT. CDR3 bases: TGTGCCAGCCAGGGATTGATTAGGGGGGATCAGCCCCAGCATTTT. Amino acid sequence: CASQGLIRGDQPQHF.

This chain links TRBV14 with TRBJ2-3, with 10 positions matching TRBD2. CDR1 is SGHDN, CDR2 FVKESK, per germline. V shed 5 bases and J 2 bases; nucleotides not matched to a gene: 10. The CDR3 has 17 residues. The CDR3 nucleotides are TGTGCCAGCAGCTCCCGTGTTAGCGGGGGGCACACAGATACGCAGTATTTT. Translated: CASSSRVSGGHTDTQYF.

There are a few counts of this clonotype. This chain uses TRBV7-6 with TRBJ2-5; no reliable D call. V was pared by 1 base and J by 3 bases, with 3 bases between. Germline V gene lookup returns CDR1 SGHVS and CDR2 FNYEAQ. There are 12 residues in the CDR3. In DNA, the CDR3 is TGTGCCAGCAGCTTAGGGGAAGAGACCCAGTACTTC. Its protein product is CASSLGEETQYF.

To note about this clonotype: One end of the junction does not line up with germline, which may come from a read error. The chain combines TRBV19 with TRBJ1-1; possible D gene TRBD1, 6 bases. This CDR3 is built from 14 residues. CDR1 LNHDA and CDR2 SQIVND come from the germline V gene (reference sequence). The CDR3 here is CASSDIGGGTEALF. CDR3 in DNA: TGTGCCAGTAGTGATATCGGGGGCGGCACTGAAGCTCTCTTT.

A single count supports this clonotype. The CDR3 here is CASSEAPGQTYEQYF. DNA for the CDR3: TGTGCCAGCAGTGAAGCGCCGGGACAGACCTACGAGCAGTACTTC. This sequence joins TRBV6-1 and TRBJ2-7; 7 bases are shared with TRBD1. There are 15 residues in the CDR3. The germline V gene has CDR1 MNHNS and CDR2 SASEGT. V dropped 0 bases and J dropped 2; count of bases not matched to a gene: 4.

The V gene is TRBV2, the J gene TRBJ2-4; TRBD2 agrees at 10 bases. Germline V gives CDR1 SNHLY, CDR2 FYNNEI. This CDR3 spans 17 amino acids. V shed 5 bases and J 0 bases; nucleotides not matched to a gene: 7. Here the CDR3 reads CASSSSGGNLAKNIQYF. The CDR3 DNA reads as TGTGCCAGCAGTTCTAGCGGGGGTAATCTAGCCAAAAACATTCAGTACTTC.

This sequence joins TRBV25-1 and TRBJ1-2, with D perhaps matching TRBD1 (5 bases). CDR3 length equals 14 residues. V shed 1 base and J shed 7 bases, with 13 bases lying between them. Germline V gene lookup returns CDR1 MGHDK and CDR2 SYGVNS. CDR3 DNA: TGTGCCAGCAGTGAATCCGGGACGGCGGGTGGCTACACCTTC. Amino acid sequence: CASSESGTAGGYTF.

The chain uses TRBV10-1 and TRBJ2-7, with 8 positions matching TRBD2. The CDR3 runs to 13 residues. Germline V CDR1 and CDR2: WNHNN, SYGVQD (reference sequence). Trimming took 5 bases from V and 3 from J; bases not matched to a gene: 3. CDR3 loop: CASSSGGSYEQYF. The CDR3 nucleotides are TGCGCCAGCAGTAGCGGGGGAAGCTACGAGCAGTACTTC.

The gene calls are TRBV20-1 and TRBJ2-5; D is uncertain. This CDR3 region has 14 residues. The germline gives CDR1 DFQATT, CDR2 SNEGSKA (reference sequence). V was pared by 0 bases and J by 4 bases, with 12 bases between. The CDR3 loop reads CSAREMGYRETQYF. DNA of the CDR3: TGCAGTGCTAGAGAGATGGGGTACAGAGAGACCCAGTACTTC.

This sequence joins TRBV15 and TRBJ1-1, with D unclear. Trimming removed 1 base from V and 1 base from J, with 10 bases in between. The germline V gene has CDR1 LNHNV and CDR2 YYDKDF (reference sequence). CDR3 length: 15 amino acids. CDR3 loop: CATSRGRLPNTEAFF. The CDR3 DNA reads TGTGCCACCAGCAGAGGACGACTGCCGAACACTGAAGCTTTCTTT.

CDR3 sequence (DNA): TGTGCCAGCAGCTTTCAAACTAGCACAGATACGCAGTATTTT. Translated: CASSFQTSTDTQYF. V gene TRBV5-4 combines with J gene TRBJ2-3; D not resolved. V lost 2 bases and J 0 bases, leaving 7 bases between the germline ends. The CDR3 totals 14 residues. Germline CDR1 reads SGHNT; CDR2 reads YYREEE (reference sequence).

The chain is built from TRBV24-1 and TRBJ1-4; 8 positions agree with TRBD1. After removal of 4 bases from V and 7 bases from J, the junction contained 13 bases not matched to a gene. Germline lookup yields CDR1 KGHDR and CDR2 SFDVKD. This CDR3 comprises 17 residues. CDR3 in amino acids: CATSDFRQGKGSEKLFF. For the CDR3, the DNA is TGTGCCACCAGTGACTTCAGACAGGGGAAGGGGAGTGAAAAACTGTTTTTT.

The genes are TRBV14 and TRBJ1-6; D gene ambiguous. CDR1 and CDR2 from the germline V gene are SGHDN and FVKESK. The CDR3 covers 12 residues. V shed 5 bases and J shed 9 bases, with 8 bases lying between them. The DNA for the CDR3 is TGTGCCAGCAGCTCCTTAGGTTCACCCCTCCACTTT. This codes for CASSSLGSPLHF.

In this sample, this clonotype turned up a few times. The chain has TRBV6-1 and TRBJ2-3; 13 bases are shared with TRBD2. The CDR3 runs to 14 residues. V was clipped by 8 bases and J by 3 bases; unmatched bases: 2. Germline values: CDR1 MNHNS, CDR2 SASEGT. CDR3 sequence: CASEGLAGTDTQYF. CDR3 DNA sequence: TGTGCCAGCGAGGGACTAGCGGGAACAGATACGCAGTATTTT.

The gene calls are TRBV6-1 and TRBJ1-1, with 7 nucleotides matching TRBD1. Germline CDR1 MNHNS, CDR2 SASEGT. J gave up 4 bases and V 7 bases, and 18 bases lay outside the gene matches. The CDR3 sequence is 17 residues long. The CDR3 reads CASTPGGAGGPGTEAFF. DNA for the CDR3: TGTGCCAGCACCCCCGGAGGGGCAGGGGGACCGGGCACTGAAGCTTTCTTT.

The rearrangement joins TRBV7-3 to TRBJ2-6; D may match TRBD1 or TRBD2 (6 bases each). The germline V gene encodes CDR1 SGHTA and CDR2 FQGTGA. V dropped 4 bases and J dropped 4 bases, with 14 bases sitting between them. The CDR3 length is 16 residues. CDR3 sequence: CASSSSWGAGANVLTF. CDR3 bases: TGTGCCAGCAGCTCCTCTTGGGGGGCCGGGGCCAACGTCCTGACTTTC.

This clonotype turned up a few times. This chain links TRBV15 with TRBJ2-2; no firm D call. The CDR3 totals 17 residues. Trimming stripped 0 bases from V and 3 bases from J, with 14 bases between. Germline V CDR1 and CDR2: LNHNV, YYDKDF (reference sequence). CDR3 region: CATSRERLQLYTGELFF. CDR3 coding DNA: TGTGCCACCAGCAGAGAGCGTTTGCAGCTCTACACCGGGGAGCTGTTTTTT.

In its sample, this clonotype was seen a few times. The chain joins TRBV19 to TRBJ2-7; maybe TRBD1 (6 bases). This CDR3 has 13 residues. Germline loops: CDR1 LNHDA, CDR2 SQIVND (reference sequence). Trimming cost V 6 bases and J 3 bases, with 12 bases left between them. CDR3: CASSRDKNYEQYF. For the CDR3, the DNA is TGTGCCAGTAGCCGGGACAAAAACTACGAGCAGTACTTC.

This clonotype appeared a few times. The CDR3 spells CASTQGRSTEAFF. The CDR3 nucleotides read TGCGCCAGCACTCAGGGGAGGAGCACTGAAGCTTTCTTT. The chain couples TRBV10-1 to TRBJ1-1, with a weak D call TRBD1 (6 bases). Per germline, CDR1 WNHNN and CDR2 SYGVQD (reference sequence). V lost 7 bases and J lost 4, with 13 bases in between. This CDR3 contains 13 residues.